The subject of this entry is one TCR beta chain. The data were taken from a study of control samples from healthy donors and cancer patients. TCRdb's copy holds only in-frame clones and misses some; the assay was immunoSEQ multiplex PCR. This table has about 190,000 clones, 90% to 95% appearing once. After removal of 2 bases from V and 6 bases from J, the junction contained 7 bases not matched to a gene. This CDR3 contains 14 residues. From germline, CDR1 is SGHRS and CDR2 YFSETQ. The clonotype originates from a man aged 18 to 30 in good health. The V gene is TRBV5-1, the J gene TRBJ2-5; 7 bases agree with TRBD2. The sample consisted of blood. The CDR3 DNA reads as TGCGCCAGCAGCTTCTGGGAGGGGATGAAGACCCAGTACTTC. It encodes CASSFWEGMKTQYF.